This T cell receptor beta chain was captured in a study of neurological immune-mediated disorders. The cDNA was produced through 5'RACE with 10-nucleotide random UMIs. TCRdb fed the 5' RACE reads into MiXCR, producing one record per CDR3 protein. This table holds roughly 43,000 distinct CDR3 sequences, roughly 2% found once. This CDR3 is 14 amino acids long. V lost 8 bases and J 0 bases, leaving 15 bases between the germline ends. In germline, CDR1 is DFQATT, CDR2 SNEGSKA (reference sequence). Regarding the study as a whole: Phylogenetic grouping put 18 of 34 multiple sclerosis patients' repertoires into one related-CDR3 cluster, a possible signature. Multiple sclerosis was found to have the least TCR clonal expansion, below healthy controls, and HTLV-1-associated myelopathy the most.

Ten or more counts support this clonotype. Its antigen is undetermined. Sample: PBMCs. The gene calls are TRBV20-1 and TRBJ2-3, with TRBD2 as a possible D gene (6 bases). The sequence derives from a middle-aged woman with multiple sclerosis. The CDR3 coding sequence is TGCAGTACCAGTGGAGGGGTTAGCACAGATACGCAGTATTTT. Its protein product is CSTSGGVSTDTQYF.